This T cell receptor beta chain was captured in a study of cytomegalovirus exposure and HLA in healthy donors. Whole-study findings and limits: Three chains linked to CMV were shown in vitro to be specific for CMV antigens. Using the classifier, cytomegalovirus status was reportedly diagnosed with high specificity and sensitivity. Later, an analysis found that common viral pathogens appeared to be linked with several of the most significant clusters.

CDR3 length: 14 residues. The germline gives CDR1 MNHNS, CDR2 SASEGT. Deletions cut 7 bases from V and 3 bases from J, with 13 bases between. 60 Vbeta and 13 Jbeta primers were used in PCR. The table came from immunoSEQ multiplex PCR; TCRdb's copy has only in-frame clones and leaves some out. The top ten hold about 12% of the sample, which has 65,000 to 70,000 clones, around 87% seen once. This clone is a singleton in its sample. As yet, its antigen is unknown. The chain combines TRBV6-1 with TRBJ1-5, with TRBD1 as a possible D gene (6 bases). The sequencing sample was made of PBMCs. This TCR was sampled from a woman in her 30s in good health and CMV-seropositive. Here the CDR3 reads CASIEDSTNQPQHF. The CDR3 DNA sequence: TGTGCCAGCATCGAGGACAGTACCAATCAGCCCCAGCATTTT.